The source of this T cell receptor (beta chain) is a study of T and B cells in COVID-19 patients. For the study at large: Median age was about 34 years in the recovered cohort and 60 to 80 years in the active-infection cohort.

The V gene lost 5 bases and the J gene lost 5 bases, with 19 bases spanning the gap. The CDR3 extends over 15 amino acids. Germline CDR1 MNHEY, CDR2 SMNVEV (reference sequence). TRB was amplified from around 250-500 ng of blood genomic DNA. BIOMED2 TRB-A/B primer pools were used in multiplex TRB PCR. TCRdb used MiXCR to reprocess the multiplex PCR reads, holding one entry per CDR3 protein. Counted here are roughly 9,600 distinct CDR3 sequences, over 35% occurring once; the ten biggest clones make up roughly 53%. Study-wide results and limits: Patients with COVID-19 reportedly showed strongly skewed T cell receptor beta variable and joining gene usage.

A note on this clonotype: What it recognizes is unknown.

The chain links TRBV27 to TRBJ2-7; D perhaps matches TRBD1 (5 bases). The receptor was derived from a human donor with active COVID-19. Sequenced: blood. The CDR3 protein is CASSPRPRVVDEQYF. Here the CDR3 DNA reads TGTGCCAGCAGTCCCCGTCCCAGGGTGGTCGACGAGCAGTACTTC.